This T cell receptor (beta chain) emerged from a study of control samples from healthy donors and cancer patients. CDR1 and CDR2 from the germline V gene are LNHDA and SQIVND (reference sequence). Between the trimmed V and J ends, which lost 9 bases and 1 base, there was a span of 24 bases. The CDR3 runs 17 residues. TCRdb's copy holds only in-frame clones and misses some; the assay was immunoSEQ multiplex PCR. The top ten hold 6% to 9.5% of the sample, which has 130,000 or so clones, roughly 89% seen once. This clonotype was sampled from a man between 50 and 59 years old with head and neck cancer. The genes are TRBV19 and TRBJ1-1; D is perhaps TRBD1 (6 bases). The material sequenced was PBMCs. In DNA form, the CDR3 reads TGTGCCAGCAAAAAAGGGGAAGGGGGGAGGACGAACACTGAAGCTTTCTTT. It translates to CASKKGEGGRTNTEAFF. Drawing the rest from reference TRBV19 and TRBJ1-1, the complete variable domain is DGGITQSPKYLFRKEGQNVTLSCEQNLNHDAMYWYRQDPGQGLRLIYYSQIVNDFQKGDIAEGYSVSREKKESFPLTVTSAQKNPTAFYLCASKKGEGGRTNTEAFFGQGTRLTVV.